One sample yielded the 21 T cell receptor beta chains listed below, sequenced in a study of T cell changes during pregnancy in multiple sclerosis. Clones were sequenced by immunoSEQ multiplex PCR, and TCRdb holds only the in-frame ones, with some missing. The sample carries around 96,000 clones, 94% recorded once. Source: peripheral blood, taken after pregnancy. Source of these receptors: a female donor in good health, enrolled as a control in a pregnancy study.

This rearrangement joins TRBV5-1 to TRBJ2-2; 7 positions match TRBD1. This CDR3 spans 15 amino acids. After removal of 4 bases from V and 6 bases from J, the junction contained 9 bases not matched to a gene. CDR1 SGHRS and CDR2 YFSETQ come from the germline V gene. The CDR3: CASSRGTVGPGELFF. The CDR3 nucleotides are TGCGCCAGCAGCAGGGGGACAGTAGGTCCCGGGGAGCTGTTTTTT.

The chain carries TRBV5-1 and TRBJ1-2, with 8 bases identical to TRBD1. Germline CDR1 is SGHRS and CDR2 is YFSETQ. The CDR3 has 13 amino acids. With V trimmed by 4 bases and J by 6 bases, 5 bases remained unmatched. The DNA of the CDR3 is TGCGCCAGCAGCCAGGGACAGGAGAATGGCTACACCTTC. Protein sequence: CASSQGQENGYTF. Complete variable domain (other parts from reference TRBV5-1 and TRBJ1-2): KAGVTQTPRYLIKTRGQQVTLSCSPISGHRSVSWYQQTPGQGLQFLFEYFSETQRNKGNFPGRFSGRQFSNSRSEMNVSTLELGDSALYLCASSQGQENGYTFGSGTRLTVV.

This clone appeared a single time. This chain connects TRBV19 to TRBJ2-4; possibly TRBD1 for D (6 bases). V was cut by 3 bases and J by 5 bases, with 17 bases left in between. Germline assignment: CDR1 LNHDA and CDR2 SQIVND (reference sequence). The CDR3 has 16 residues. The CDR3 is CASSISPDRYENIQYF. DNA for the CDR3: TGTGCCAGTAGTATCTCCCCCGACAGGTACGAAAACATTCAGTACTTC.

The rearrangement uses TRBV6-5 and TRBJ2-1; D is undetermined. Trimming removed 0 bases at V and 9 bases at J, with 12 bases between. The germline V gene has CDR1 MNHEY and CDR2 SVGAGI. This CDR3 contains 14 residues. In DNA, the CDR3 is TGTGCCAGCAGTTACTCGATAAGTAGTGGTGAGCAGTTCTTC. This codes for CASSYSISSGEQFF.

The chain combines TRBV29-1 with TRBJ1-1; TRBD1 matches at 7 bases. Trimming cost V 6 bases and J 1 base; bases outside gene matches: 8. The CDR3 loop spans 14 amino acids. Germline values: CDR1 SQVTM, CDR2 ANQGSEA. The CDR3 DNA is TGCAGCGTACGCTCGACAGGGAAGAACACTGAAGCTTTCTTT. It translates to CSVRSTGKNTEAFF.

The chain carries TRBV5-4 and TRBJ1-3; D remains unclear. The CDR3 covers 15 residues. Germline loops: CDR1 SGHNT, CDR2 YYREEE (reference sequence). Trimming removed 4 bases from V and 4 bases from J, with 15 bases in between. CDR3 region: CASSPNGGAGNTIYF. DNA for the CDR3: TGTGCCAGCAGCCCCAACGGAGGCGCCGGAAACACCATATATTTT.

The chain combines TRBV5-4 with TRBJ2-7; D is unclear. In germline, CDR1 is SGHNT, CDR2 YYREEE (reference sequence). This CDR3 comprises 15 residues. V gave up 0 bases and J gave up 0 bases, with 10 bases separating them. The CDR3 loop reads CASSLVPGSSYEQYF. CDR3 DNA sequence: TGTGCCAGCAGCTTGGTCCCCGGTAGCTCCTACGAGCAGTACTTC. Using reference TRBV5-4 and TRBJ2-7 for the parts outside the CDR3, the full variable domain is ETGVTQSPTHLIKTRGQQVTLRCSSQSGHNTVSWYQQALGQGPQFIFQYYREEENGRGNFPPRFSGLQFPNYSSELNVNALELDDSALYLCASSLVPGSSYEQYFGPGTRLTVT.

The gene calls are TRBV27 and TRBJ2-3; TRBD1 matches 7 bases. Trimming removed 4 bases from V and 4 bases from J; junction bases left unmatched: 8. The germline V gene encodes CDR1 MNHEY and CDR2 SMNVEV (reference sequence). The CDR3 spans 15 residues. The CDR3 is CASSSHRGSSDTQYF. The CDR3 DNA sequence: TGTGCCAGCAGTTCACACAGGGGATCGTCAGATACGCAGTATTTT.

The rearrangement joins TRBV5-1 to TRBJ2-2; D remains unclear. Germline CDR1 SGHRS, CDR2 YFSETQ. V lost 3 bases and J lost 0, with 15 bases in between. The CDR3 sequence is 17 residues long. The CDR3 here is CASSSSTAGANTGELFF. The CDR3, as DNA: TGCGCCAGCAGCTCCTCGACGGCAGGCGCGAACACCGGGGAGCTGTTTTTT.

CDR3 protein: CASSVSGDQPQHF. The CDR3 coding sequence is TGTGCCAGCAGTGTGTCCGGGGATCAGCCCCAGCATTTT. The chain is built from TRBV2 and TRBJ1-5; D call uncertain. The CDR3 has 13 residues. Germline V CDR1 and CDR2: SNHLY, FYNNEI. Trimming stripped 4 bases from V and 5 bases from J, with 9 bases between.

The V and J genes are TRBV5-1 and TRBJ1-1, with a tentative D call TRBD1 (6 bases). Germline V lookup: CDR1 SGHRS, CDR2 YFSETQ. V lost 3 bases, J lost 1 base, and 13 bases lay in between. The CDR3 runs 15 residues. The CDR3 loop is CASSSAGTPNTEAFF. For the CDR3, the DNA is TGCGCCAGCAGCTCGGCCGGGACACCGAACACTGAAGCTTTCTTT.

The CDR3 DNA reads as TGCGCCAGCAGCTTAGTAGGGAGTTCCGGGGAGCTGTTTTTT. Its protein is CASSLVGSSGELFF. The J gene is TRBJ2-2, the V gene TRBV5-1, with a tentative D call TRBD2 (5 bases). The germline V gene has CDR1 SGHRS and CDR2 YFSETQ. Trimming shortened V by 2 bases and J by 6 bases, and 11 bases separated the two germline ends. The CDR3 sequence is 14 residues long.

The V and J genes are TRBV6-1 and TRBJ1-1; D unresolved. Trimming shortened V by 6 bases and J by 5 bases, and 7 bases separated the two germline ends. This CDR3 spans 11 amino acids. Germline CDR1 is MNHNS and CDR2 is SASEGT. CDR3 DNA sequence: TGTGCCAGCAGCTCCCGGACTGAAGCTTTCTTT. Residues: CASSSRTEAFF.

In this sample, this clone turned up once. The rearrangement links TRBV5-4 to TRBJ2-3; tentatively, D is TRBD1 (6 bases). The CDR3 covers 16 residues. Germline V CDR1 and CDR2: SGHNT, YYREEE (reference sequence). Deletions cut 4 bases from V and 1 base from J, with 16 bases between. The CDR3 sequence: CASSTPLAGGTDTQYF. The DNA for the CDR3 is TGTGCCAGCAGCACCCCCTTGGCAGGGGGCACAGATACGCAGTATTTT.

In nucleotides, the CDR3 is TGTGCCAGCAGTGAAGCGGCTTGGGGGGGAGTCGGGTACGAGCAGTACTTC. Protein: CASSEAAWGGVGYEQYF. The genes are TRBV6-1 and TRBJ2-7, with 7 bases identical to TRBD2. The CDR3 has 17 residues. V dropped 0 bases and J dropped 4; count of bases not matched to a gene: 12. CDR1 is MNHNS, CDR2 SASEGT, per germline.

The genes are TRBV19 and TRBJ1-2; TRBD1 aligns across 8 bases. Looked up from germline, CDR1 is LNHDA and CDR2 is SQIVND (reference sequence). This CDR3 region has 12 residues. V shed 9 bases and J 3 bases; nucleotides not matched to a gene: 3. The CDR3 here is CASGQGHYGYTF. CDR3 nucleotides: TGTGCCAGCGGACAGGGCCACTATGGCTACACCTTC.

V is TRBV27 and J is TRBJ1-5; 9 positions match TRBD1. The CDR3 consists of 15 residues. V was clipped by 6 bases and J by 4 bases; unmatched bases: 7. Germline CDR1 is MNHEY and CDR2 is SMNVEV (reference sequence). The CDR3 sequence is CASRKTGGWNQPQHF. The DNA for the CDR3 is TGTGCCAGCAGAAAAACAGGGGGCTGGAATCAGCCCCAGCATTTT.

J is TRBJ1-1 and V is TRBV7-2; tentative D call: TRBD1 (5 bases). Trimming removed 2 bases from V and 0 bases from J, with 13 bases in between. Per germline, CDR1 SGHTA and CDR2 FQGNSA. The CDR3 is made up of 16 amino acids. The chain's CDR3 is CASSLQGSGMNTEAFF. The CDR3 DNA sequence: TGTGCCAGCAGCTTACAGGGAAGTGGGATGAACACTGAAGCTTTCTTT. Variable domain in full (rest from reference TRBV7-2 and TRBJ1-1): GAGVSQSPSNKVTEKGKDVELRCDPISGHTALYWYRQSLGQGLEFLIYFQGNSAPDKSGLPSDRFSAERTGGSVSTLTIQRTQQEDSAVYLCASSLQGSGMNTEAFFGQGTRLTVV.

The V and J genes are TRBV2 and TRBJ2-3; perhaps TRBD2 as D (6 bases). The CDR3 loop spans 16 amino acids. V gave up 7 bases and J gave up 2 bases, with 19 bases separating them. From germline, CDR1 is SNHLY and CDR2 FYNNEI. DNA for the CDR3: TGTGCCAGCAAATTTATGGAGGGATCTCACACAGATACGCAGTATTTT. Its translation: CASKFMEGSHTDTQYF.

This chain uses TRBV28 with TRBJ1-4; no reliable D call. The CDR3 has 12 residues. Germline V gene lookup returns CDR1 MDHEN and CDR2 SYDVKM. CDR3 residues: CAVTGANEKLFF. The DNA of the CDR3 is TGTGCAGTCACCGGGGCTAATGAAAAACTGTTTTTT. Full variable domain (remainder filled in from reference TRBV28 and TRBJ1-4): DVKVTQSSRYLVKRTGEKVFLECVQDMDHENMFWYRQDPGLGLRLIYFSYDVKMKEKGDIPEGYSVSREKKERFSLILESASTNQTSMYLCAVTGANEKLFFGSGTQLSVL.

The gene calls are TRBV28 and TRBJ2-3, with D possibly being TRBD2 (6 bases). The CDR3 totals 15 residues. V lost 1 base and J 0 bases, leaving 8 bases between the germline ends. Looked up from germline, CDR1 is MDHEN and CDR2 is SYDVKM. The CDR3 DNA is TGTGCCAGCAGTTTATTGCGGGGTAGCACAGATACGCAGTATTTT. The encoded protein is CASSLLRGSTDTQYF.